Shown below are 27 T cell receptor beta chains from a single sample sequenced in a study of CD8 T cells in Susac syndrome. After extraction with the RNeasy kit, roughly 0.5 to 1 ug of the RNA was reverse transcribed using random hexamers. MiXCR, applied by TCRdb to the immunoSEQ multiplex PCR reads, yields one record per CDR3 protein. This table holds 200,000 to 300,000 distinct CDR3 sequences, 90% to 96% found once. Sequencing was performed on CD4+ T cells from PBMCs. These receptors came from a human donor with Susac syndrome.

The chain joins TRBV9 to TRBJ2-5; tentative D call: TRBD2 (6 bases). Trimming left V 0 bases short and J 5 bases short, with 8 bases between. This CDR3 is 13 amino acids long. The V gene's germline CDR1 is SGDLS and CDR2 YYNGEE. This CDR3 reads CASSVAGGETQYF. CDR3 DNA sequence: TGTGCCAGCAGCGTAGCTGGGGGGGAGACCCAGTACTTC.

The gene calls are TRBV29-1 and TRBJ1-5; D perhaps matches TRBD1 (5 bases). Trimming took 4 bases from V and 6 from J, leaving 19 bases between them. The CDR3 totals 15 residues. Germline CDR1 SQVTM, CDR2 ANQGSEA. CDR3 nucleotides: TGCAGCGTTGCCCTGGGGGATGGCAGGGCTCAGCCCCAGCATTTT. It is translated as CSVALGDGRAQPQHF.

The rearrangement uses TRBV27 and TRBJ2-3; 7 bases fit TRBD1. CDR3 length: 15 amino acids. V lost 3 bases to trimming and J lost 3 bases; unmatched junction nucleotides: 6. Looked up from germline, CDR1 is MNHEY and CDR2 is SMNVEV (reference sequence). CDR3 sequence (DNA): TGTGCCAGCAGTTTGACAGGGTTTGGGACAGATACGCAGTATTTT. This sequence encodes CASSLTGFGTDTQYF.

The rearrangement links TRBV29-1 to TRBJ2-7, with 7 bases identical to TRBD2. This CDR3 contains 13 residues. J gave up 4 bases and V 3 bases, and 6 bases lay outside the gene matches. CDR1 and CDR2 (germline): SQVTM, ANQGSEA. The CDR3 region has the DNA TGCAGCGTTGAGCGGGAGAGGGGATACGAGCAGTACTTC. Translation: CSVERERGYEQYF.

This chain links TRBV5-1 with TRBJ1-4; the D is unclear. The V and J ends lost 8 bases and 0 bases respectively, with 11 bases between them. CDR1 is SGHRS and CDR2 is YFSETQ in the germline V gene. CDR3 length: 14 residues. The CDR3 nucleotides read TGCGCCAGTCATCCAGGTGCAACTAATGAAAAACTGTTTTTT. This encodes CASHPGATNEKLFF.

The V call is TRBV5-1, the J call TRBJ2-7; the match to TRBD2 covers 11 bases. V gave up 4 bases and J gave up 1 base; unmatched junction bases: 10. CDR1 SGHRS and CDR2 YFSETQ come from the germline V gene. The CDR3 has 17 residues. The CDR3 spells CASSERTSGLESYEQYF. The CDR3 DNA sequence: TGCGCCAGCAGCGAAAGGACTAGCGGGCTTGAATCCTACGAGCAGTACTTC.

The V and J genes are TRBV11-3 and TRBJ2-3; D is ambiguous. CDR1 is SGHNT, CDR2 YENEEA, per germline. The V end lost 1 base, the J end lost 0 bases, and 8 bases lay between the germline ends. CDR3 size: 15 residues. CDR3 in DNA: TGTGCCAGCAGCTTAGGACGTACTAGCACAGATACGCAGTATTTT. Its protein is CASSLGRTSTDTQYF.

The gene calls are TRBV30 and TRBJ2-1, with D maybe TRBD2 (5 bases). This CDR3 region has 15 residues. V was trimmed by 3 bases and J by 9 bases, leaving 21 bases between them. CDR1 GTSNPN and CDR2 SVGIG come from the germline V gene (reference sequence). CDR3 in DNA: TGTGCCTGGAGCTCCCCGGGGTGGAGGAGCGTTGAGCAGTTCTTC. The encoded protein is CAWSSPGWRSVEQFF.

The V call is TRBV20-1, the J call TRBJ1-2, with D hard to call. With 3 bases removed from V and 5 bases from J, the gap between germline ends came to 13 bases. Germline V gene sequence: CDR1 DFQATT, CDR2 SNEGSKA (reference sequence). This CDR3 has 13 amino acids. The CDR3 region has the DNA TGCAGTGCTAGGGTCCCGATGTTATATGGCTACACCTTC. Translated, it gives CSARVPMLYGYTF.

The count of this clonotype is one. V usage is TRBV7-9 and J usage is TRBJ1-2, with no clear D. CDR1 and CDR2 (germline): SEHNR, FQNEAQ (reference sequence). The CDR3 runs 15 residues. The germline V and J ends were trimmed by 10 bases and 4 bases, with 22 bases remaining between them. The CDR3 reads CATEQSNEGAYGYTF. The DNA of the CDR3 is TGTGCCACCGAACAATCAAACGAGGGAGCCTATGGCTACACCTTC.

The chain uses TRBV19 and TRBJ2-1; no clear D. The CDR3 is 15 amino acids. V shed 0 bases and J shed 4 bases, with 10 bases lying between them. The germline V gene encodes CDR1 LNHDA and CDR2 SQIVND (reference sequence). CDR3 coding DNA: TGTGCCAGTAGTATAGATGTCAGTAGATACAATGAGCAGTTCTTC. This gives the protein CASSIDVSRYNEQFF.

The V gene is TRBV5-6, the J gene TRBJ2-1; tentatively, D is TRBD2 (6 bases). Trimming pared 4 bases from V and 4 bases from J, leaving 12 bases between. This CDR3 has 14 amino acids. Germline V CDR1 and CDR2: SGHDT, YYEEEE. CDR3 sequence: CASSEGLPYNEQFF. CDR3 nucleotides: TGTGCCAGCAGCGAAGGACTACCATACAATGAGCAGTTCTTC.

The chain combines TRBV29-1 with TRBJ2-7; D remains unclear. Trimming left V 4 bases short and J 6 bases short, with 16 bases between. CDR3 length: 13 amino acids. The germline V gene encodes CDR1 SQVTM and CDR2 ANQGSEA. In nucleotides, the CDR3 is TGCAGCGTTGGGTTTAGGATAGAAGGCGAGCAGTACTTC. Protein: CSVGFRIEGEQYF.

This chain links TRBV9 with TRBJ2-7, with D maybe TRBD2 (5 bases). Germline V gene sequence: CDR1 SGDLS, CDR2 YYNGEE. This CDR3 region has 15 residues. V shed 4 bases and J shed 1 base, with 15 bases lying between them. The CDR3, as DNA: TGTGCCAGCAGCCCTCGTGGAGCGGAGTCCTACGAGCAGTACTTC. Protein: CASSPRGAESYEQYF.

The chain uses TRBV28 and TRBJ1-5; TRBD1 matches 9 bases. The germline CDR1 and CDR2 sequences are MDHEN and SYDVKM. V lost 6 bases to trimming and J lost 2 bases; unmatched junction nucleotides: 5. CDR3 length equals 15 residues. The CDR3 coding sequence is TGTGCCAGCAGGCCCAGACAGGGGGGCAATCAGCCCCAGCATTTT. The encoded protein is CASRPRQGGNQPQHF.

The chain has TRBV4-1 and TRBJ2-1, with 10 bases fitting TRBD2. With V trimmed by 1 base and J by 10 bases, 7 bases remained unmatched. Per germline, CDR1 MGHRA and CDR2 YSYEKL. The CDR3 totals 15 residues. This CDR3 reads CASSQVSGRAREQFF. The CDR3, as DNA: TGCGCCAGCAGCCAAGTCAGCGGGAGGGCCCGCGAGCAGTTCTTC.

This clonotype has a single count. The V call is TRBV3-1, the J call TRBJ2-1, with no clear D. The CDR3 sequence is 15 residues long. The V gene's germline CDR1 is LGHDT and CDR2 YNNKEL (reference sequence). V gave up 0 bases and J gave up 6 bases, with 12 bases separating them. CDR3 residues: CASSQDNGLVNEQFF. DNA of the CDR3: TGTGCCAGCAGCCAAGATAATGGCCTAGTCAATGAGCAGTTCTTC.

The chain links TRBV18 to TRBJ2-5; possibly TRBD1 or TRBD2 for D (5 bases each). The CDR3 is 16 amino acids. Between the trimmed V and J ends, which lost 2 bases and 4 bases, there was a span of 17 bases. Germline V gene sequence: CDR1 KGHSH, CDR2 LQKENI. The CDR3 protein is CASSPSGGDGRETQYF. The CDR3 nucleotides read TGTGCCAGCTCACCATCTGGGGGTGATGGGCGAGAGACCCAGTACTTC.

The gene calls are TRBV7-9 and TRBJ2-1, with TRBD1 matching over 8 bases. CDR1 SEHNR and CDR2 FQNEAQ come from the germline V gene (reference sequence). This CDR3 spans 16 amino acids. V was clipped by 5 bases and J by 6 bases; unmatched bases: 12. CDR3 region: CASSNQGALYGNEQFF. The CDR3 bases are TGTGCCAGCAGCAACCAGGGGGCATTGTACGGCAATGAGCAGTTCTTC. Variable domain in full (rest from reference TRBV7-9 and TRBJ2-1): DTGVSQNPRHKITKRGQNVTFRCDPISEHNRLYWYRQTLGQGPEFLTYFQNEAQLEKSRLLSDRFSAERPKGSFSTLEIQRTEQGDSAMYLCASSNQGALYGNEQFFGPGTRLTVL.

The rearrangement links TRBV7-2 to TRBJ2-3; D ambiguous. The CDR3 consists of 15 residues. Germline V lookup: CDR1 SGHTA, CDR2 FQGNSA. V shed 5 bases and J shed 0 bases, with 12 bases lying between them. This CDR3 reads CASSTAGASTDTQYF. In DNA, the CDR3 is TGTGCCAGCAGCACCGCAGGTGCTAGCACAGATACGCAGTATTTT.

The chain uses TRBV7-9 and TRBJ2-1; D is uncertain. The germline V and J ends were trimmed by 6 bases and 5 bases, with 14 bases remaining between them. This CDR3 has 14 residues. CDR1 and CDR2 from the germline V gene are SEHNR and FQNEAQ (reference sequence). The CDR3 DNA follows: TGTGCCAGCAGGGAAATTGGACCTAACAATGAGCAGTTCTTC. Its protein is CASREIGPNNEQFF. The entire variable domain, with the rest obtained from reference TRBV7-9 and TRBJ2-1, is as follows: DTGVSQNPRHKITKRGQNVTFRCDPISEHNRLYWYRQTLGQGPEFLTYFQNEAQLEKSRLLSDRFSAERPKGSFSTLEIQRTEQGDSAMYLCASREIGPNNEQFFGPGTRLTVL.

The gene calls are TRBV25-1 and TRBJ2-1; 8 nucleotides line up with TRBD2. The CDR3 is made up of 13 amino acids. The germline gives CDR1 MGHDK, CDR2 SYGVNS. With 0 bases clipped from V and 15 bases from J, the junction kept 7 bases outside the gene matches. The CDR3 loop reads CASSEYAGGSAFF. The CDR3 bases are TGTGCCAGCAGTGAATACGCGGGAGGCTCAGCGTTCTTC.

This chain uses TRBV4-1 with TRBJ2-7; 10 positions match TRBD2. Germline CDR1 is MGHRA and CDR2 is YSYEKL. The ends lost 0 bases at V and 6 bases at J; junction bases unmatched: 8. The CDR3 has 16 residues. The CDR3 loop reads CASSQDPKAGGREQYF. DNA for the CDR3: TGCGCCAGCAGCCAAGACCCTAAAGCGGGAGGGCGCGAGCAGTACTTC.

This sequence joins TRBV7-3 and TRBJ2-1; TRBD2 matches at 8 bases. V shed 4 bases, J shed 1 base, and the junction held 12 bases outside the gene matches. The CDR3 is made up of 18 amino acids. The germline CDR1 and CDR2 sequences are SGHTA and FQGTGA. Written as DNA, the CDR3 is TGTGCCAGCAGCTCAACTGGGGTGGAGCGGGAGTCCTACAATGAGCAGTTCTTC. Translating it yields CASSSTGVERESYNEQFF.

The chain recombines TRBV20-1 with TRBJ2-1; the D gene is possibly TRBD1 (5 bases). V gave up 5 bases and J gave up 0 bases, with 14 bases separating them. Germline V gene lookup returns CDR1 DFQATT and CDR2 SNEGSKA (reference sequence). The CDR3 consists of 15 residues. CDR3 coding DNA: TGCAGTGCTTCATACGACACAGGCTCCTACAATGAGCAGTTCTTC. Protein product: CSASYDTGSYNEQFF.

The J gene is TRBJ2-5, the V gene TRBV24-1; D is undetermined. The germline CDR1 and CDR2 sequences are KGHDR and SFDVKD. The CDR3 consists of 15 residues. V lost 1 base and J 5 bases, leaving 13 bases between the germline ends. CDR3 loop: CATSDFGHGSETQYF. The CDR3 DNA reads TGTGCCACCAGTGATTTTGGGCACGGTAGTGAGACCCAGTACTTC.

This clonotype was found once. The V and J genes are TRBV20-1 and TRBJ2-7; D gene unclear. V was cut by 6 bases and J by 2 bases, with 11 bases left in between. The CDR3 sequence is 12 residues long. Germline assignment: CDR1 DFQATT and CDR2 SNEGSKA (reference sequence). The CDR3 nucleotides are TGCAGTGCAAGGAGAGGAGCCTACGAGCAGTACTTC. The encoded protein is CSARRGAYEQYF.